The TCR beta chain under discussion was sequenced for a study of blood T cell repertoires in COVID-19. Per the authors' pipeline: By means of reference gene primer amplification, nucleated cell counts were estimated. Generated by immunoSEQ multiplex PCR, the TCRdb table keeps only in-frame clones and is missing some. For V, J and clone size, that table is used; D and trimming come from the DNA. Here the sample spans approximately 200,000 clones, about 85% being singletons. This clone was recorded only once. Sequencing input: PBMCs or T cells enriched from blood (not recorded which). The receptor's source is a woman in her twenties or thirties who had recovered from COVID-19.

CDR3 sequence: CASSPDREDPEAFF. The CDR3 nucleotides read TGTGCCAGCAGCCCCGACAGGGAGGACCCTGAAGCTTTCTTT. The V call is TRBV7-8, the J call TRBJ1-1, with 7 bases matching TRBD1. CDR1 and CDR2 (germline): SGHVS, FQNEAQ. With 5 bases clipped from V and 6 bases from J, the junction kept 9 bases outside the gene matches. The CDR3 loop spans 14 amino acids.